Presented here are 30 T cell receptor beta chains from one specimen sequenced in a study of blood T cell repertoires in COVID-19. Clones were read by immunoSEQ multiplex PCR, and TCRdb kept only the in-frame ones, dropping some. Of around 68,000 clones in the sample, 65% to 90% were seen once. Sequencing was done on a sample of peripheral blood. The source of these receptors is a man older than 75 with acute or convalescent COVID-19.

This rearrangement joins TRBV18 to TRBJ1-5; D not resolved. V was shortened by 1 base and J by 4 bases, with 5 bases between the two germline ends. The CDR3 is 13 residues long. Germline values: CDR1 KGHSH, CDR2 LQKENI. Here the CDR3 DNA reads TGTGCCAGCTCACCACAGGAGAATCAGCCCCAGCATTTT. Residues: CASSPQENQPQHF. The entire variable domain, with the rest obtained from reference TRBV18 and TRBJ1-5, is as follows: NAGVMQNPRHLVRRRGQEARLRCSPMKGHSHVYWYRQLPEEGLKFMVYLQKENIIDESGMPKERFSAEFPKEGPSILRIQQVVRGDSAAYFCASSPQENQPQHFGDGTRLSIL.

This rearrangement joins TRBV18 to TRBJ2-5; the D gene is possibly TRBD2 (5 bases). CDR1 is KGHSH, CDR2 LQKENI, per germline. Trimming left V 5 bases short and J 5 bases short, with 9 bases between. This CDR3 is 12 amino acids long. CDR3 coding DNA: TGTGCCAGCTCAGGAACGGGGGAGACCCAGTACTTC. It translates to CASSGTGETQYF.

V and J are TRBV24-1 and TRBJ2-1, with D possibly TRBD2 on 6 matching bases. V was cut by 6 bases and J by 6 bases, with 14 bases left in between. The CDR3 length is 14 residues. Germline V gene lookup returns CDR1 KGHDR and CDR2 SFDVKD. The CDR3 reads CATSTTRRSNEQFF. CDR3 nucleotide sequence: TGTGCCACCAGTACGACTAGAAGGTCCAATGAGCAGTTCTTC.

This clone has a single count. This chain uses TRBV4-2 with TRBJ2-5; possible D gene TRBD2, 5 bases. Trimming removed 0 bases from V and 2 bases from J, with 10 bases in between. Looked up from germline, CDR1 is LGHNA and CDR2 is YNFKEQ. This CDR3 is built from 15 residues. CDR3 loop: CASSQEGAVQETQYF. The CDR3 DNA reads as TGTGCCAGCAGCCAAGAGGGAGCCGTACAAGAGACCCAGTACTTC.

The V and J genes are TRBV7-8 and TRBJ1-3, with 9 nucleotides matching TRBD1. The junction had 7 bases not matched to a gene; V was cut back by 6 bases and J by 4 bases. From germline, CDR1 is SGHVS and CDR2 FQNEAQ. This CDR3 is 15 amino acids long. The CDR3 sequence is CASSSDRGKGNTIYF. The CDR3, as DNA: TGTGCCAGCAGTTCGGACAGGGGAAAAGGAAACACCATATATTTT. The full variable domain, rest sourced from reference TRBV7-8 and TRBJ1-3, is GAGVSQSPRYKVAKRGQDVALRCDPISGHVSLFWYQQALGQGPEFLTYFQNEAQLDKSGLPSDRFFAERPEGSVSTLKIQRTQQEDSAVYLCASSSDRGKGNTIYFGEGSWLTVV.

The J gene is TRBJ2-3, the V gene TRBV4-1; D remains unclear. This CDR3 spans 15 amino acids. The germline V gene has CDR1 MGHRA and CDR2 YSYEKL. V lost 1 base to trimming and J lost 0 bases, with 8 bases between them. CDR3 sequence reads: CASSQGTRSTDTQYF. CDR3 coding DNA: TGCGCCAGCAGCCAAGGAACTCGGAGCACAGATACGCAGTATTTT.

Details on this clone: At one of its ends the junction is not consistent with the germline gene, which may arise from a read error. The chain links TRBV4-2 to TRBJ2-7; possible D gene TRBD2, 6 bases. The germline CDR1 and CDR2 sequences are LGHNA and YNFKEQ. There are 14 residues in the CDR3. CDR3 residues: CASSSGGPAYQQYF. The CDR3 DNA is TGTGCCAGCAGCTCCGGGGGACCGGCCTACCAGCAGTACTTC.

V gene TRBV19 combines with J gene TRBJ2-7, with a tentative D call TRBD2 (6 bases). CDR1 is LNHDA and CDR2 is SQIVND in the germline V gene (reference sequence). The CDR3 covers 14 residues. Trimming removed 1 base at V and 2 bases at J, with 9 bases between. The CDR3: CASSIASAAYEQYF. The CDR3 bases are TGTGCCAGTAGTATAGCTAGCGCCGCCTACGAGCAGTACTTC.

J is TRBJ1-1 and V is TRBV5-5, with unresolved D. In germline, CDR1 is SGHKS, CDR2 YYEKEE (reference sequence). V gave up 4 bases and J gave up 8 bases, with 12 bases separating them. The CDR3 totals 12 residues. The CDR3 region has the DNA TGTGCCAGCAGCCGGTCTGGAGGCGAAGCTTTCTTT. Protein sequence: CASSRSGGEAFF. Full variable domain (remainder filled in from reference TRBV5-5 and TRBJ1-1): DAGVTQSPTHLIKTRGQQVTLRCSPISGHKSVSWYQQVLGQGPQFIFQYYEKEERGRGNFPDRFSARQFPNYSSELNVNALLLGDSALYLCASSRSGGEAFFGQGTRLTVV.

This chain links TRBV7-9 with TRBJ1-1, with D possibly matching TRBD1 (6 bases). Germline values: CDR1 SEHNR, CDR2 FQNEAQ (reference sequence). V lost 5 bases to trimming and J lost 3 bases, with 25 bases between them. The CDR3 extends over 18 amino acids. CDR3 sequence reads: CASSTLRGFFEGDTEAFF. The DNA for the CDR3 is TGTGCCAGCAGCACCCTCAGGGGCTTTTTTGAGGGGGACACTGAAGCTTTCTTT.

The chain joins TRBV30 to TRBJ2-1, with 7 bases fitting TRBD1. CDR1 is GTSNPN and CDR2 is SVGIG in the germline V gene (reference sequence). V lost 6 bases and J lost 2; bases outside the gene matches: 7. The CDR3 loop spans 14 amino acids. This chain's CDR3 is CACLHRGTYNEQFF. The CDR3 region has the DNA TGTGCCTGCCTACACAGGGGCACCTACAATGAGCAGTTCTTC.

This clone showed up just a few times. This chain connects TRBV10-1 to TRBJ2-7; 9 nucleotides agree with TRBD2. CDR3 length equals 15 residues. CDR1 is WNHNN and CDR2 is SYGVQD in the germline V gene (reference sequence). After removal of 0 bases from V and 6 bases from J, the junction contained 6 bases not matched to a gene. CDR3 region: CASSESAGGSSEQYF. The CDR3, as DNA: TGCGCCAGCAGTGAGTCGGCGGGAGGGTCGTCCGAGCAGTACTTC.

As DNA, the CDR3 is TGCGCCAGCAAGGGGGATGTCAACACTGAAGCTTTCTTT. Protein product: CASKGDVNTEAFF. J is TRBJ1-1 and V is TRBV10-1, with a tentative D call TRBD1 (6 bases). V shed 7 bases and J shed 2 bases, with 11 bases lying between them. The CDR3 is 13 amino acids. Germline CDR1 is WNHNN and CDR2 is SYGVQD (reference sequence).

CDR3 nucleotide sequence: TGTGCTAGTGGTCCCCTACCCGACAGAGCACCTGAAGCTTTCTTT. This encodes CASGPLPDRAPEAFF. V is TRBV12-5 and J is TRBJ1-1, with a possible D match to TRBD1 (5 bases). V lost 5 bases and J 6 bases, leaving 19 bases between the germline ends. There are 15 residues in the CDR3. The germline V gene has CDR1 LGHNT and CDR2 FRNRAP.

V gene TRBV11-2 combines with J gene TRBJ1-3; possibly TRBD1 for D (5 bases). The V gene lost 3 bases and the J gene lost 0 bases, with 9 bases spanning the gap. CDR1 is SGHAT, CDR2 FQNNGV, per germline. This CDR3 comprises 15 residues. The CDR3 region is CASSLVGLSGNTIYF. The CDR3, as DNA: TGTGCCAGCAGCTTGGTGGGGCTCTCTGGAAACACCATATATTTT.

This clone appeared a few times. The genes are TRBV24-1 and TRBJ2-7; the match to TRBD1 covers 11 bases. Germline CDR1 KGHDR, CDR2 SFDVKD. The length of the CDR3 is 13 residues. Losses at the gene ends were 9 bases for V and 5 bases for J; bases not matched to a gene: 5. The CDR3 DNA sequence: TGTGCCACCGAGGACAGGGGGCTCCACGAGCAGTACTTC. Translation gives CATEDRGLHEQYF.

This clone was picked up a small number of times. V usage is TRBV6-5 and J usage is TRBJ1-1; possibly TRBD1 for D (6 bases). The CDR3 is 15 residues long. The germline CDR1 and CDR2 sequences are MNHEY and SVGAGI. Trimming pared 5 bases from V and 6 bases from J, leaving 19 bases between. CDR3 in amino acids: CASSLYRERGAEAFF. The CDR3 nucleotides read TGTGCCAGCAGTCTTTACAGGGAGCGCGGCGCTGAAGCTTTCTTT.

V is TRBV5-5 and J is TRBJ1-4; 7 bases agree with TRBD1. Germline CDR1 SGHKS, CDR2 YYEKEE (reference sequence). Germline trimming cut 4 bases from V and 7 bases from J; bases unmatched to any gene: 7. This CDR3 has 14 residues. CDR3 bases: TGTGCCAGCAGCCCCGGGACAGCGGGTGAAAAACTGTTTTTT. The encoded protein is CASSPGTAGEKLFF.

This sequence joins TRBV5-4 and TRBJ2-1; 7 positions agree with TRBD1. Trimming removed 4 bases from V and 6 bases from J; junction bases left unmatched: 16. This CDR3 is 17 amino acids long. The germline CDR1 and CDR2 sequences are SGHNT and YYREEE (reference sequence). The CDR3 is CASSPRDRLLGSNEQFF. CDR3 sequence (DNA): TGTGCCAGCAGCCCCCGGGACAGATTATTAGGCTCCAATGAGCAGTTCTTC.

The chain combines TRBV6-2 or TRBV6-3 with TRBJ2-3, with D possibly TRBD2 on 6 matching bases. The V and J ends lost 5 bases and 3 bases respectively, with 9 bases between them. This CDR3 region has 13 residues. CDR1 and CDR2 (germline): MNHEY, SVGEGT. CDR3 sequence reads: CASSPGRTDTQYF. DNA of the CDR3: TGTGCCAGCAGTCCCGGGAGAACAGATACGCAGTATTTT.

The CDR3 region is CAWWGTDSGNTIYF. CDR3 bases: TGTGCCTGGTGGGGGACAGACTCTGGAAACACCATATATTTT. V is TRBV30 and J is TRBJ1-3; 7 nucleotides match TRBD1. This CDR3 spans 14 amino acids. Trimming at V came to 5 bases and at J to 0 bases, leaving 4 bases not matched to a gene. Germline values: CDR1 GTSNPN, CDR2 SVGIG (reference sequence).

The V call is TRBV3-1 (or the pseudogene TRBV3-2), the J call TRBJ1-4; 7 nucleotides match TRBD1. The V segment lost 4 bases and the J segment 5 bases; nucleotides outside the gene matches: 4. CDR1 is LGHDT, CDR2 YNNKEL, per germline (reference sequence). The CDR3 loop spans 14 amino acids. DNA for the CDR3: TGTGCCAGCAGCCTCGGGACAGCCAATGAAAAACTGTTTTTT. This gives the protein CASSLGTANEKLFF.

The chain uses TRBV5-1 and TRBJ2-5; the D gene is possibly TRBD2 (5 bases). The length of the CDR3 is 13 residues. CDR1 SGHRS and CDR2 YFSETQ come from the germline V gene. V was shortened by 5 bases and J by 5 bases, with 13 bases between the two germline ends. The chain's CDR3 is CASRRGSEETQYF. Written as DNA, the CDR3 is TGCGCCAGCAGAAGAGGGTCGGAGGAGACCCAGTACTTC.

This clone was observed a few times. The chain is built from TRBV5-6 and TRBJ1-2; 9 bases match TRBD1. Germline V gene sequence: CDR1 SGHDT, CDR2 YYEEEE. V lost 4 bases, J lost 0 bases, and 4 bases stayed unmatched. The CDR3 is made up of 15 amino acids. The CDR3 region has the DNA TGTGCCAGCAGCCAACAGGGGGCGCCTAACTATGGCTACACCTTC. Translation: CASSQQGAPNYGYTF. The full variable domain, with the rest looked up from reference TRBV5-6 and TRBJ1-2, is DAGVTQSPTHLIKTRGQQVTLRCSPKSGHDTVSWYQQALGQGPQFIFQYYEEEERQRGNFPDRFSGHQFPNYSSELNVNALLLGDSALYLCASSQQGAPNYGYTFGSGTRLTVV.

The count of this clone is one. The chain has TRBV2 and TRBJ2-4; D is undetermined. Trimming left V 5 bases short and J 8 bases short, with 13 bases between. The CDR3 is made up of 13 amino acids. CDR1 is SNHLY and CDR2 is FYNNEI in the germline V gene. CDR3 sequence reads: CASSPLQRDIQYF. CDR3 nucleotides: TGTGCCAGCAGTCCCCTCCAACGGGACATTCAGTACTTC. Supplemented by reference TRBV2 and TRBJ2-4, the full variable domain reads EPEVTQTPSHQVTQMGQEVILRCVPISNHLYFYWYRQILGQKVEFLVSFYNNEISEKSEIFDDQFSVERPDGSNFTLKIRSTKLEDSAMYFCASSPLQRDIQYFGAGTRLSVL.

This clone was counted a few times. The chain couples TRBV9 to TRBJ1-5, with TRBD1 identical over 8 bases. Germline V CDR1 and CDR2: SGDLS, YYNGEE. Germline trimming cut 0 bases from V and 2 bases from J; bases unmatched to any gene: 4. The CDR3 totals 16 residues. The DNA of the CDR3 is TGTGCCAGCAGCGTAGGACAGGGGCTGGGCAATCAGCCCCAGCATTTT. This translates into CASSVGQGLGNQPQHF.

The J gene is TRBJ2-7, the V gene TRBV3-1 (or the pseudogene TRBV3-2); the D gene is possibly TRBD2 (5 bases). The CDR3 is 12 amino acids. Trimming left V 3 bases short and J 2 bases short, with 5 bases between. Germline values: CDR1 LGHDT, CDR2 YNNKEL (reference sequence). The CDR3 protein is CASSHGTYEQYF. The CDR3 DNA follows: TGTGCCAGCAGCCACGGGACCTACGAGCAGTACTTC.

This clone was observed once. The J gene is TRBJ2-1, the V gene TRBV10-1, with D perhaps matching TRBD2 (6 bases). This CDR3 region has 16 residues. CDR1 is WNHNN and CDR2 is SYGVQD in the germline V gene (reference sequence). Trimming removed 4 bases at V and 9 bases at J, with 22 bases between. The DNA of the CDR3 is TGCGCCAGCAGTGGGCCGACGGGAGCGGGCCGGGGTGAGCAGTTCTTC. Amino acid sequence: CASSGPTGAGRGEQFF.

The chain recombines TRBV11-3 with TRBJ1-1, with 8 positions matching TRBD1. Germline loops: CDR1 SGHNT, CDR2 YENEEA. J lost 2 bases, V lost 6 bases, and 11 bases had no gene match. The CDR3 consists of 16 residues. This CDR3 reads CASSLRSSGGNTEAFF. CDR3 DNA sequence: TGTGCCAGCAGTCTTAGGTCGTCAGGGGGCAACACTGAAGCTTTCTTT.

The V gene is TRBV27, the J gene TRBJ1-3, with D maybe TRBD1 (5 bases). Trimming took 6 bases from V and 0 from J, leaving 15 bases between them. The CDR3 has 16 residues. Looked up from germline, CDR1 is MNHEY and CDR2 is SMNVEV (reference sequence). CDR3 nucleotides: TGTGCCAGCAGCCCTGGACACCCCGCCTCTGGAAACACCATATATTTT. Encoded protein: CASSPGHPASGNTIYF.